Sequencing of this T cell receptor beta chain was carried out in a study of identical twins. Germline V gives CDR1 SEHNR, CDR2 FQNEAQ (reference sequence). The CDR3 is 12 amino acids long, termini counted. Regarding this clonotype: Since a much larger clone is just one base distant, this may be a read error. The missing conserved phenylalanine or tryptophan at the end of this CDR3 makes a read error likely. The DNA is left out, because the CDR3 cannot be placed on it with certainty; the CDR3 is given as TCRdb lists it.

TCRdb re-derived calls from the 5' RACE reads in MiXCR, one entry per CDR3 protein. The sample has 640,000 or so distinct CDR3 sequences; around 6% are singletons. The origin of this receptor is a man in his late teens or twenties in good health. The material sequenced was naive T cells sorted from blood. The gene calls are TRBV7-9 and TRBJ2-1; the D segment call TRBD1 is taken from the table without a DNA check. This chain's CDR3 is CASSPGTGGVFC.